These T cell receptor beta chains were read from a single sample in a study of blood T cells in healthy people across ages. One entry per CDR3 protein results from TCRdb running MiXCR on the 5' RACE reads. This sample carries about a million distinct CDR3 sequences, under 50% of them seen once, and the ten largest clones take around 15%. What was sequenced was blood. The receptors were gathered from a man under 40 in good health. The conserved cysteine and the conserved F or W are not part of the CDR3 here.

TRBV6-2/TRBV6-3	ASSYSTDRGGLSNQPQH
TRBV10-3	AITPGRGGGNEQF
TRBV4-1	ASSNLGQSNTGELF
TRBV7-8	ASSWEGSGGGYT
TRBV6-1	ASSVISEGIQETQY
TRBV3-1	ASSRGAAGAQETQY
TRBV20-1	SAVIGGEWWETQY
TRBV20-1	SAWLAGPQETQY
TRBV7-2	ASSLALGISNQPQH
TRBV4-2	ASSHDRSGETQY
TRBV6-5	ASTDRANEKLF
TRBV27	ASSLGLAGNQETQY
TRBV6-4	ASSDGTGGTEAF
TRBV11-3	ASSAGGGLGQTSYEQY
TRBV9	ASSVDGFGTDTQY
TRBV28	ASSASRGPGKGNEKLF
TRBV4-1	ASSPLSSGANVLT
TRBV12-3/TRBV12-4	ASSLRGWGSYNEQF
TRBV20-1	SATLPGAGSIQY
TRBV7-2	ASSLGTQAT
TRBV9	ASSVVPGPTYEQY
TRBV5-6	ASSHGIASNEQF
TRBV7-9	ASRVGGAETQY
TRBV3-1	ASSQFSGERVF
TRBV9	ASSANRRHGYT
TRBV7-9	ASSSSLTRSGEQY
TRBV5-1	ASSPSTSGGNTGELF
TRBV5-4	ASSARGDGSPLH
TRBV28	ASRASLLGGRNTEAF
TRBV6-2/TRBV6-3	ASSHGGSVDTQY
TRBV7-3	ASSLGTSGESSQY
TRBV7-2	ASSLELGAGTEAF
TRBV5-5	AGSLRTGGNYGYT
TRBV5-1	ASSLAQVNTEAF
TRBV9	ASSVSGLGTQY
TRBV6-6	ASSSQTGHEQY
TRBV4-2	ASTAQGGHQGYT
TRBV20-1	SAPLAGEGEAF
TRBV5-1	ASSLAPDINSPLH
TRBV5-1	ASSLSGQGLQNYGYT
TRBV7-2	ASSSTSGQYNEQF
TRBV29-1	SVASGASNQPQH
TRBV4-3	ASSQERRNNSPLH
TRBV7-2	ASSFSGQGVYGYT
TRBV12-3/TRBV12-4	ASSFGGRSNEQY
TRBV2	ASSGSRVEQY
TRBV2	ASSEGANNEKLF
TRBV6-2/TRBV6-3	ASSKTGGYT
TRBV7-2	ASSLAIGTDYGYT
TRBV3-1	ASRLAGEREQY
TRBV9	ASSRGGEGETQY